The 3 T cell receptor beta chains in this list originate from one sample, sequenced in a study of blood T cell repertoires in COVID-19. Measured with immunoSEQ multiplex PCR; TCRdb has only the in-frame clones, and not every one. The sample consists of about 300,000 clones, roughly 90% of them appearing once. Source material: PBMCs or T cells enriched from blood (not recorded which). The receptors shown here come from a woman aged 25-40 years who had recovered from COVID-19.

CDR3 amino acids: CASSHRASGMADTQYF. Here the CDR3 DNA reads TGTGCCAGCTCGCATCGGGCTAGCGGGATGGCAGATACGCAGTATTTT. The chain carries TRBV9 and TRBJ2-3; TRBD2 aligns across 9 bases. The germline V gene encodes CDR1 SGDLS and CDR2 YYNGEE. The CDR3 totals 16 residues. V gave up 7 bases and J gave up 4 bases; unmatched junction bases: 13. The entire variable domain, with the rest obtained from reference TRBV9 and TRBJ2-3, is as follows: DSGVTQTPKHLITATGQRVTLRCSPRSGDLSVYWYQQSLDQGLQFLIQYYNGEERAKGNILERFSAQQFPDLHSELNLSSLELGDSALYFCASSHRASGMADTQYFGPGTRLTVL.

The chain couples TRBV3-1 (or the pseudogene TRBV3-2) to TRBJ1-5; 7 positions agree with TRBD1. Trimming removed 3 bases from V and 4 bases from J; junction bases left unmatched: 6. This CDR3 region has 15 residues. CDR1 LGHDT and CDR2 YNNKEL come from the germline V gene (reference sequence). CDR3 protein: CASSHRQGKNQPQHF. The CDR3 nucleotides read TGTGCCAGCAGCCATCGACAGGGAAAGAATCAGCCCCAGCATTTT.

The chain carries TRBV28 and TRBJ1-5; 7 bases match TRBD1. The V gene's germline CDR1 is MDHEN and CDR2 SYDVKM. This CDR3 has 16 residues. With V trimmed by 4 bases and J by 3 bases, 9 bases remained unmatched. The CDR3 protein is CASSSLGRGNNQPQHF. DNA of the CDR3: TGTGCCAGCAGTTCTTTGGGCAGGGGGAACAATCAGCCCCAGCATTTT.